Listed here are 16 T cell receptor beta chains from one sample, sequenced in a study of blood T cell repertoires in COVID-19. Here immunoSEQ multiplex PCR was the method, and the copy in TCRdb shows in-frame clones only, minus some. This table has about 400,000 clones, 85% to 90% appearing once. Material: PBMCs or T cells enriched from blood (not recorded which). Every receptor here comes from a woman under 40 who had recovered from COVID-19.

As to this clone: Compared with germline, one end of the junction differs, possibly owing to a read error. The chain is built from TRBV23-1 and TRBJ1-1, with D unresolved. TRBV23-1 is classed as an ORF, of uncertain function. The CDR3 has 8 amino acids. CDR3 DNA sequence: TGCGCCAGCAGTCATTATTCCTTT. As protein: CASSHYSF.

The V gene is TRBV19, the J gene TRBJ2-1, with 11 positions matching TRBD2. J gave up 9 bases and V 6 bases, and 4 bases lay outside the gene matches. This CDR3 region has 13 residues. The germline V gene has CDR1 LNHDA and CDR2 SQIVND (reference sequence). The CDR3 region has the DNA TGTGCCAGTAGAAAGACTAGCGGGGTTGAGCAGTTCTTC. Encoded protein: CASRKTSGVEQFF.

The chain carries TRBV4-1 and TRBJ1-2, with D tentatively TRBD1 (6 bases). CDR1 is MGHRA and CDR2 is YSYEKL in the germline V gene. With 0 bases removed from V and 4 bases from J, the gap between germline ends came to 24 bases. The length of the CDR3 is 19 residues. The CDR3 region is CASSQDDFGTRLILYGYTF. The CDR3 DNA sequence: TGCGCCAGCAGCCAAGATGATTTCGGGACAAGACTGATCCTCTATGGCTACACCTTC.

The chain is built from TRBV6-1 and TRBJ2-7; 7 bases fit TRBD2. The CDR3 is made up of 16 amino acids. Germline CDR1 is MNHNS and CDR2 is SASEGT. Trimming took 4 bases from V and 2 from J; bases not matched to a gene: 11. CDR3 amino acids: CASSAPSSGVAYEQYF. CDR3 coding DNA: TGTGCCAGCAGTGCCCCAAGCAGCGGGGTCGCCTACGAGCAGTACTTC.

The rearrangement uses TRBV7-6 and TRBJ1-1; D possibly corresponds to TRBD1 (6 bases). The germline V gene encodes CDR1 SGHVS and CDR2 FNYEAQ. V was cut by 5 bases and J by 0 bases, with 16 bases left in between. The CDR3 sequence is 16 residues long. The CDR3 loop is CASSLRVGTLNTEAFF. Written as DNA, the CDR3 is TGTGCCAGCAGCCTCCGGGTCGGGACATTGAACACTGAAGCTTTCTTT.

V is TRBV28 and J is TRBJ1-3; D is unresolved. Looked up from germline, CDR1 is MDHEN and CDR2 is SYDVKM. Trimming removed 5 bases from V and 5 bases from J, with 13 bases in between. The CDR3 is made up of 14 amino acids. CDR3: CASSPGGGRNTIYF. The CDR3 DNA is TGTGCCAGCAGTCCCGGCGGTGGTAGAAACACCATATATTTT.

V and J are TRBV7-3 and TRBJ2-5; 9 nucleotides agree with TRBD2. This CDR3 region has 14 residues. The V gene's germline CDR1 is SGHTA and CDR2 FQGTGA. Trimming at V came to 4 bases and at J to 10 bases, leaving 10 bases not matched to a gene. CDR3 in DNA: TGTGCCAGCAGCTCCCGGGCGCGGGAGGGAATCCAGTACTTC. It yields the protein CASSSRAREGIQYF.

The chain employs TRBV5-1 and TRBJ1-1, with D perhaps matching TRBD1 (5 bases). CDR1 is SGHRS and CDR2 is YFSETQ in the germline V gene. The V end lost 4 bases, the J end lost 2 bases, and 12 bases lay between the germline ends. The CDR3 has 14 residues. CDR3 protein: CASSATASNTEAFF. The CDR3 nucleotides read TGCGCCAGCAGCGCGACAGCTTCTAACACTGAAGCTTTCTTT.

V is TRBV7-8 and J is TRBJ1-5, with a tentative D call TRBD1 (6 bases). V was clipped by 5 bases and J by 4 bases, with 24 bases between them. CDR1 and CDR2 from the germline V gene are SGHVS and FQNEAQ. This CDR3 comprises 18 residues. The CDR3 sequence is CASSPIRQATRGNQPQHF. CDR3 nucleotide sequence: TGTGCCAGCAGCCCTATTCGACAGGCGACCAGGGGAAATCAGCCCCAGCATTTT.

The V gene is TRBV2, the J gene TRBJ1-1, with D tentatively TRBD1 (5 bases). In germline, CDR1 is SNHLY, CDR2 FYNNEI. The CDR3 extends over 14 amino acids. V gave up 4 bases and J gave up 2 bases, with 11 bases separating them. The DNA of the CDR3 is TGTGCCAGCAGTGGACAGCCGGTTAACACTGAAGCTTTCTTT. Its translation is CASSGQPVNTEAFF.

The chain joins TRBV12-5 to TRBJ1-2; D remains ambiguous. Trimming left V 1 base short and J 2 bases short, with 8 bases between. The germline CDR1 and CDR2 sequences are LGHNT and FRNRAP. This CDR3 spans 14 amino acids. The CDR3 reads CASGLGWANYGYTF. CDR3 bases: TGTGCTAGTGGTTTGGGCTGGGCCAACTATGGCTACACCTTC.

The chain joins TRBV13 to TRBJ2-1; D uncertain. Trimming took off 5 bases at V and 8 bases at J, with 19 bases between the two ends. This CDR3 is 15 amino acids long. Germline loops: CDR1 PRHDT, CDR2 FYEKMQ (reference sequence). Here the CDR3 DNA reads TGTGCCAGCAGCCCCCGTACAAAGAGTGCGGATGAGCAGTTCTTC. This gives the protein CASSPRTKSADEQFF. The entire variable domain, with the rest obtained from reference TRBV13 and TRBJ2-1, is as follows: AAGVIQSPRHLIKEKRETATLKCYPIPRHDTVYWYQQGPGQDPQFLISFYEKMQSDKGSIPDRFSAQQFSDYHSELNMSSLELGDSALYFCASSPRTKSADEQFFGPGTRLTVL.

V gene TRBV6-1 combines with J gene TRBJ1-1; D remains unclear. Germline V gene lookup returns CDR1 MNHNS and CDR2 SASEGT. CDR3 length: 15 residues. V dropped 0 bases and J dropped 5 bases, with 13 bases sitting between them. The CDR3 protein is CASSEARGGKTEAFF. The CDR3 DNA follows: TGTGCCAGCAGTGAAGCACGGGGTGGGAAGACTGAAGCTTTCTTT.

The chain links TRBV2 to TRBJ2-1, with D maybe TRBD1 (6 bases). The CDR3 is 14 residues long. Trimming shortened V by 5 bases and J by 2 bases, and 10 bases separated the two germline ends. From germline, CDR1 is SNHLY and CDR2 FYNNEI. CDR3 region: CASSPRTAYNEQFF. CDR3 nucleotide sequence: TGTGCCAGCAGTCCCAGGACAGCCTACAATGAGCAGTTCTTC.

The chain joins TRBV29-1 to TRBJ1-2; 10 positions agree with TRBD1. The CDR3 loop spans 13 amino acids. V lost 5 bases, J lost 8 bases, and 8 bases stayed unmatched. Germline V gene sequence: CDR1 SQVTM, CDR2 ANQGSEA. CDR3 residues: CSVLTGGALGYTF. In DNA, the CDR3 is TGCAGCGTTCTGACAGGGGGCGCGTTGGGCTACACCTTC.

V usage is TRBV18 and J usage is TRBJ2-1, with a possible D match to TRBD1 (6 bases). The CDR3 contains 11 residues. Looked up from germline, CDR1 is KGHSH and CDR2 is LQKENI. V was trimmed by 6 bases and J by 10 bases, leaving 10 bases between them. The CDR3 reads CASSRQDEQFF. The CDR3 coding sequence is TGTGCCAGCTCTCGACAGGACGAGCAGTTCTTC.